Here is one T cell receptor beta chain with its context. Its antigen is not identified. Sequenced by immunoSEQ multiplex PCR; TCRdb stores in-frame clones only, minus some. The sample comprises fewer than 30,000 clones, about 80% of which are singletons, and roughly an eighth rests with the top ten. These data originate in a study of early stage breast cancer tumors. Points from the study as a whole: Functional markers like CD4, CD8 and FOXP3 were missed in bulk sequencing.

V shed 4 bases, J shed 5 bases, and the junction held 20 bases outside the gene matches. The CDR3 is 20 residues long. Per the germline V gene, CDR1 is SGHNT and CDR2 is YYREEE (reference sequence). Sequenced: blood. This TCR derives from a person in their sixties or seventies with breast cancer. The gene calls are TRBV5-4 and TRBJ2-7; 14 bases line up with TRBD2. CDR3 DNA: TGTGCCAGCAGCCTCCTACGATTTGGACTAGCGGGAGGTAGAAGCAACGAGCAGTACTTC. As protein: CASSLLRFGLAGGRSNEQYF.